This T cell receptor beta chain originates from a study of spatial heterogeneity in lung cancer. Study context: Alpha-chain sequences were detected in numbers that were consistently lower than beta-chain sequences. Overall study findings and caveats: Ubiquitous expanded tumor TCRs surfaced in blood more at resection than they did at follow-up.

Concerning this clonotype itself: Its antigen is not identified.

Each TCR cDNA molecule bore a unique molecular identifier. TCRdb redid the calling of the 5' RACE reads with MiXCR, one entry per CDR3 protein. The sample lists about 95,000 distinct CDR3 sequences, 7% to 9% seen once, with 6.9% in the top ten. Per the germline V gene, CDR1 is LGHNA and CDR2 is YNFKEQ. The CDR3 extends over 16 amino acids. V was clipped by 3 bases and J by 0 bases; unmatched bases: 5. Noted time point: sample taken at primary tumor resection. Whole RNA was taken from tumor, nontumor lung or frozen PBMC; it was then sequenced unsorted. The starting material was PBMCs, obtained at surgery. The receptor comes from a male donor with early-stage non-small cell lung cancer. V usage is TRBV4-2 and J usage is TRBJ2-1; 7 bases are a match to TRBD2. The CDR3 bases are TGTGCCAGCAGCCATGGAGCGGGAAACTCCTACAATGAGCAGTTCTTC. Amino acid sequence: CASSHGAGNSYNEQFF.